The 13 T cell receptor beta chains reported below all come from one sample, sequenced in a study of blood T cell repertoires in COVID-19. Clones were read by immunoSEQ multiplex PCR, and TCRdb kept only the in-frame ones, dropping some. The sample records approximately 270,000 clones, 70% to 90% being singletons. Sequencing input: peripheral blood. The receptors stem from a man aged 18 to 29 with active or convalescent COVID-19.

This clone was seen a single time. The chain combines TRBV4-3 with TRBJ2-2, with D tentatively TRBD1 (5 bases). Germline CDR1 reads LGHNA; CDR2 reads YSLEER. CDR3 length equals 14 residues. V gave up 0 bases and J gave up 4 bases, with 6 bases separating them. The CDR3 spells CASSQEGLTGELFF. The CDR3 DNA is TGCGCCAGCAGCCAAGAGGGGCTCACCGGGGAGCTGTTTTTT.

This clone was seen a single time. The chain couples TRBV5-1 to TRBJ2-2; a possible D gene is TRBD1 (5 bases). V lost 4 bases and J 4 bases, leaving 14 bases between the germline ends. Germline V gene lookup returns CDR1 SGHRS and CDR2 YFSETQ. CDR3 size: 15 residues. The DNA of the CDR3 is TGCGCCAGCAGCAGACAGACAATCCCCACCGGGGAGCTGTTTTTT. Its protein product is CASSRQTIPTGELFF.

The chain is built from TRBV5-3 and TRBJ1-3; TRBD1 might be the D (5 bases). TRBV5-3 is filed as an ORF, its function uncertain. The V end lost 5 bases, the J end lost 4 bases, and 13 bases lay between the germline ends. CDR3 length equals 14 residues. CDR3 sequence: CARRGQGKGNTIYF. CDR3 bases: TGTGCCAGAAGAGGACAAGGGAAGGGAAACACCATATATTTT.

The chain recombines TRBV7-3 with TRBJ2-1; 10 nucleotides line up with TRBD1. The V gene end was trimmed by 4 bases and the J gene end by 0 bases; junction bases not matched to a gene: 18. Germline values: CDR1 SGHTA, CDR2 FQGTGA. This CDR3 spans 21 amino acids. The CDR3 region is CASSSRDPGTGASSSYNEQFF. As DNA, the CDR3 is TGTGCCAGCAGCTCTCGAGACCCCGGGACAGGGGCTTCGAGCTCCTACAATGAGCAGTTCTTC.

This chain uses TRBV4-3 with TRBJ2-7; TRBD2 aligns across 11 bases. The CDR3 contains 15 residues. The J segment lost 4 bases and the V segment lost 4 bases, leaving 6 bases of the junction unmatched. Germline CDR1 reads LGHNA; CDR2 reads YSLEER. CDR3 loop: CASSLTSGSWYEQYF. The CDR3 coding sequence is TGCGCCAGCAGCCTAACTAGCGGGAGCTGGTACGAGCAGTACTTC.

The chain couples TRBV7-2 to TRBJ2-7, with unresolved D. The CDR3 covers 13 residues. The V end was cut by 1 base, the J end by 2 bases, with 6 bases between. Germline CDR1 is SGHTA and CDR2 is FQGNSA. The CDR3 region is CASSLDRAYEQYF. In nucleotides, the CDR3 is TGTGCCAGCAGCTTAGATCGGGCCTACGAGCAGTACTTC. The full variable domain, with the rest looked up from reference TRBV7-2 and TRBJ2-7, is GAGVSQSPSNKVTEKGKDVELRCDPISGHTALYWYRQSLGQGLEFLIYFQGNSAPDKSGLPSDRFSAERTGGSVSTLTIQRTQQEDSAVYLCASSLDRAYEQYFGPGTRLTVT.

This CDR3 is CASSRGLAGQETQYF. The DNA for the CDR3 is TGTGCCAGCAGCCGGGGACTAGCGGGGCAAGAGACCCAGTACTTC. The rearrangement links TRBV6-5 to TRBJ2-5; the match to TRBD2 covers 13 bases. CDR3 size: 15 residues. CDR1 is MNHEY and CDR2 is SVGAGI in the germline V gene. The trim removed 6 bases at V and 2 bases at J, leaving 3 bases unmatched.

This clone showed up just once. V and J are TRBV30 and TRBJ1-2, with D possibly TRBD1 on 6 matching bases. V gave up 4 bases and J gave up 4 bases, with 13 bases separating them. The germline gives CDR1 GTSNPN, CDR2 SVGIG (reference sequence). The CDR3 loop spans 13 amino acids. Written as DNA, the CDR3 is TGTGCCTGGAAGCAGGACAGAGCCTATGGCTACACCTTC. Translation gives CAWKQDRAYGYTF. The full variable domain, rest sourced from reference TRBV30 and TRBJ1-2, is SQTIHQWPATLVQPVGSPLSLECTVEGTSNPNLYWYRQAAGRGLQLLFYSVGIGQISSEVPQNLSASRPQDRQFILSSKKLLLSDSGFYLCAWKQDRAYGYTFGSGTRLTVV.

The gene calls are TRBV11-2 and TRBJ2-3, with 8 bases matching TRBD2. Germline V gene data show CDR1 as SGHAT and CDR2 as FQNNGV. This CDR3 spans 15 amino acids. With 6 bases clipped from V and 0 bases from J, the junction kept 5 bases outside the gene matches. CDR3: CASSSSGHSTDTQYF. The CDR3, as DNA: TGTGCCAGCAGTTCTAGCGGGCACAGCACAGATACGCAGTATTTT.

This chain links TRBV7-2 with TRBJ1-2; no definite D call. The CDR3 is made up of 12 amino acids. Germline V gene lookup returns CDR1 SGHTA and CDR2 FQGNSA. The V end was cut by 2 bases, the J end by 4 bases, with 5 bases between. The CDR3 DNA reads TGTGCCAGCAGCTTAAATATCTATGGCTACACCTTC. Its protein is CASSLNIYGYTF.

This clone was observed a single time. This chain links TRBV5-1 with TRBJ2-7; D possibly corresponds to TRBD1 (5 bases). Trimming pared 0 bases from V and 7 bases from J, leaving 11 bases between. CDR3 length: 13 residues. Germline CDR1 is SGHRS and CDR2 is YFSETQ. CDR3 region: CASSLGGRLEQYF. In nucleotides, the CDR3 is TGCGCCAGCAGCTTGGGGGGCCGGCTGGAGCAGTACTTC.

The chain combines TRBV13 with TRBJ2-3, with 9 bases lining up with TRBD1. V trimming: 5 bases; J trimming: 3 bases; junction bases outside the gene matches: 6. The CDR3 is 15 amino acids. Germline CDR1 reads PRHDT; CDR2 reads FYEKMQ (reference sequence). The CDR3 sequence: CASSDRDRVTDTQYF. The CDR3, as DNA: TGTGCCAGCAGCGACCGGGACAGGGTAACAGATACGCAGTATTTT.

This clone was picked up a small number of times. The genes are TRBV28 and TRBJ1-2, with D perhaps TRBD1 (6 bases). The length of the CDR3 is 14 residues. The germline V and J ends were trimmed by 4 bases and 5 bases, with 14 bases remaining between them. CDR1 is MDHEN, CDR2 SYDVKM, per germline. The CDR3, as DNA: TGTGCCAGCAGTTCCGGGGGGGACACGTATGGCTACACCTTC. This codes for CASSSGGDTYGYTF.